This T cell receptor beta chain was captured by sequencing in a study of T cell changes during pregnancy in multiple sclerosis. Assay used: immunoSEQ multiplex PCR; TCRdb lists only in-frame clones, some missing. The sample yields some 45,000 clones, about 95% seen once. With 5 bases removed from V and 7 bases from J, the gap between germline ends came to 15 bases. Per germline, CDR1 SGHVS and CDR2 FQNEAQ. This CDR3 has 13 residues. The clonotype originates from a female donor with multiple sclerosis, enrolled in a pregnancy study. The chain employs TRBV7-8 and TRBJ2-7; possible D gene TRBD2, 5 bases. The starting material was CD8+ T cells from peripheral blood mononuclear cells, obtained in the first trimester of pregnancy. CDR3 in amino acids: CASSPKGTGEQYF. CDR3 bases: TGTGCCAGCAGCCCGAAGGGCACGGGGGAGCAGTACTTC.